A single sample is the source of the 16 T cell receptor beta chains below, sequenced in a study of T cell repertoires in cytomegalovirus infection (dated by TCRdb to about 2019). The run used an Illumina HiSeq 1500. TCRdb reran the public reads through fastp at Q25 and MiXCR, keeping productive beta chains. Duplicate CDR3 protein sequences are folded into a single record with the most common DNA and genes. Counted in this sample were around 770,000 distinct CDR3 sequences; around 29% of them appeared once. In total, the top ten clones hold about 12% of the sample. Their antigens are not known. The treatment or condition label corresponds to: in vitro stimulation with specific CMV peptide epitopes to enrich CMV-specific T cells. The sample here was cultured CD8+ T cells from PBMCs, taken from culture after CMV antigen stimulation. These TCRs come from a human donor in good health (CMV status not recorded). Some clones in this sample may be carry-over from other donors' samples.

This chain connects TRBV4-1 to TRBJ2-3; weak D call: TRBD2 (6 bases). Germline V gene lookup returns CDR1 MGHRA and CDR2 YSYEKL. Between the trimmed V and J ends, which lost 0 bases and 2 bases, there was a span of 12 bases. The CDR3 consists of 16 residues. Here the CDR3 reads CASSQDGGDLTDTQYF. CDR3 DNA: TGCGCCAGCAGCCAAGACGGCGGGGACCTCACAGATACGCAGTATTTT.

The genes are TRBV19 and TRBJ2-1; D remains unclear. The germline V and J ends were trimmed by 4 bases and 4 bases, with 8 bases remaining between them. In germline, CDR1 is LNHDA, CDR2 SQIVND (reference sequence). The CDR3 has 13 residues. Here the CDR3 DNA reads TGTGCCAGTAGTACCGACACTTACAATGAGCAGTTCTTC. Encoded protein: CASSTDTYNEQFF.

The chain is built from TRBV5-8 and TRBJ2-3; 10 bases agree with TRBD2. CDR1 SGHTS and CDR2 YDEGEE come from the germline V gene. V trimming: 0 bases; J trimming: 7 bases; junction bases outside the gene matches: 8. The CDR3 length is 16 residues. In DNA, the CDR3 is TGTGCCAGCAGCTTGGCCGTCAGCGGGGGGGCTCATACGCAGTATTTT. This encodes CASSLAVSGGAHTQYF.

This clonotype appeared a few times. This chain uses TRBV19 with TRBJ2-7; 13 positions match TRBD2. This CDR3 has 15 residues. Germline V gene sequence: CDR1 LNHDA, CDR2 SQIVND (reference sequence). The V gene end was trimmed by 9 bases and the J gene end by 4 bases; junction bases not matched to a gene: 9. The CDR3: CASSGTSGELYEQYF. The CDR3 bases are TGTGCCAGCTCCGGGACTAGCGGGGAATTATACGAGCAGTACTTC.

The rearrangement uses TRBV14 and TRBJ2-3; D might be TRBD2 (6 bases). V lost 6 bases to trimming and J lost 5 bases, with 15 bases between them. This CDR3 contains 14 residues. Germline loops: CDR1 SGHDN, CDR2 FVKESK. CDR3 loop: CASSASGRGDTQYF. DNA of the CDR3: TGTGCCAGCAGTGCCAGCGGGCGGGGAGATACGCAGTATTTT.

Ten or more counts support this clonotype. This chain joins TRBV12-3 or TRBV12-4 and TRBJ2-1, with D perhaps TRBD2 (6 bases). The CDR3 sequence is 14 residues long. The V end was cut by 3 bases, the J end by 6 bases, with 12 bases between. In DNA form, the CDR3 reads TGTGCCAGCAGTTTGGGACCCGGGGGCAATGAGCAGTTCTTC. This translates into CASSLGPGGNEQFF.

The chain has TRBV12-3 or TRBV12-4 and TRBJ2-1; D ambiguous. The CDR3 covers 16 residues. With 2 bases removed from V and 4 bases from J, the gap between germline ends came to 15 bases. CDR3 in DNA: TGTGCCAGCAGTTTAAGTGTTGTGATAGAGTACAATGAGCAGTTCTTC. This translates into CASSLSVVIEYNEQFF.

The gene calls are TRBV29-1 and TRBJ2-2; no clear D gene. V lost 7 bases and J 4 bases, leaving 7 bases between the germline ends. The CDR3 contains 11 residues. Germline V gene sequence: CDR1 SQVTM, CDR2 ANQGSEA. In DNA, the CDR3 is TGCAGCGCCGGAGTCACCGGGGAGCTGTTTTTT. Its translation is CSAGVTGELFF.

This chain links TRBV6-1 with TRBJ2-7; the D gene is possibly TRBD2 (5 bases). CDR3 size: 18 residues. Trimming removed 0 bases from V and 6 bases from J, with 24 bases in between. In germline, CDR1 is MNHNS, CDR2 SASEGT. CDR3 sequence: CASSEALGRLPPGGEQYV. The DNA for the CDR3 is TGTGCCAGCAGTGAAGCGCTAGGGAGACTGCCCCCGGGCGGCGAGCAGTACGTC.

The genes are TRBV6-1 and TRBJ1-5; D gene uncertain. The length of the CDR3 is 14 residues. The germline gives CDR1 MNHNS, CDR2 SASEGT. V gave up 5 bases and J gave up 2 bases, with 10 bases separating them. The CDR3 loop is CASSPNWGNQPQHF. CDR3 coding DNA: TGTGCCAGCAGTCCTAATTGGGGCAATCAGCCCCAGCATTTT.

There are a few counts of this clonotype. The CDR3 nucleotides read TGTGCCAGCTCAGGATTCCGGGACCCCGGGAAGGACTATGGCTACACCTTC. Translating gives CASSGFRDPGKDYGYTF. The chain joins TRBV18 to TRBJ1-2, with a weak D call TRBD1 (5 bases). Germline loops: CDR1 KGHSH, CDR2 LQKENI. The V and J ends lost 5 bases and 3 bases respectively, with 22 bases between them. The CDR3 runs 17 residues.

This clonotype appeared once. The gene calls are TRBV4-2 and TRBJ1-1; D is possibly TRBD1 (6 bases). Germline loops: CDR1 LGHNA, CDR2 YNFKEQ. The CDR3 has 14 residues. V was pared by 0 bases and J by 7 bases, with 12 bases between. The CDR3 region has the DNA TGTGCCAGCAGCCAAGAAGGGGGATTCGATGAAGCTTTCTTT. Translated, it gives CASSQEGGFDEAFF.

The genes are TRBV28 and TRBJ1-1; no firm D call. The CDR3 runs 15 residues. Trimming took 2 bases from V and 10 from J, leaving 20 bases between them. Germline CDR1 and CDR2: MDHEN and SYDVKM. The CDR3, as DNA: TGTGCCAGCAGTTTAGTAGCTTTTCCCGATCCTGTAGCTTTCTTT. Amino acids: CASSLVAFPDPVAFF.

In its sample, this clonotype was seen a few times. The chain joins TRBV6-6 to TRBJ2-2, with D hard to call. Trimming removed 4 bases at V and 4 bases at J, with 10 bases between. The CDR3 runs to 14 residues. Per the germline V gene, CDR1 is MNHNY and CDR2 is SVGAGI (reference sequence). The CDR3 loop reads CASSSLRGTGELFF. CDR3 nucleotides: TGTGCCAGCAGTTCCCTGCGCGGCACCGGGGAGCTGTTTTTT.

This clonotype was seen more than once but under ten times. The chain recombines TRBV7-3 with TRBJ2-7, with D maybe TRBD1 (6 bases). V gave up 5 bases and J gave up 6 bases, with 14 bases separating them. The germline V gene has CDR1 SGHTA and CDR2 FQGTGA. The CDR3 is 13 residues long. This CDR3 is CASSLSGASEQYV. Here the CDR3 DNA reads TGTGCCAGCAGCCTATCAGGGGCTAGCGAGCAGTACGTC.

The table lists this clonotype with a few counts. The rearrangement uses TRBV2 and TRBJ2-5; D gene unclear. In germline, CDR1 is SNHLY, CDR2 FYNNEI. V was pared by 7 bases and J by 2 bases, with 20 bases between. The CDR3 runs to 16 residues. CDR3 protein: CASNIPYAAEQETQYF. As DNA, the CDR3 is TGTGCCAGCAATATACCCTACGCGGCGGAGCAAGAGACCCAGTACTTC.